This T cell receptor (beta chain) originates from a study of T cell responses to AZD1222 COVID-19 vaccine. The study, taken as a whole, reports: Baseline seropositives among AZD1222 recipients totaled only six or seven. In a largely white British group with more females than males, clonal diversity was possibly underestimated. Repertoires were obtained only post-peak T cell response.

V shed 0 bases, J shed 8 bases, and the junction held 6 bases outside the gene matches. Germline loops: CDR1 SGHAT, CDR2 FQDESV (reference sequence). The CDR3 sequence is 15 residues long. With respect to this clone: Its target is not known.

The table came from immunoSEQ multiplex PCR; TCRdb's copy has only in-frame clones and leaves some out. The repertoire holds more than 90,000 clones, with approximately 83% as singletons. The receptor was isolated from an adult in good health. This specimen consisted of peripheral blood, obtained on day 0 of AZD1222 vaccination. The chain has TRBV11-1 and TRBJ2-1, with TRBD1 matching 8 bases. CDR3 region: CASSLALYRGDEQFF. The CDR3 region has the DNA TGTGCCAGCAGCTTAGCGCTTTACAGGGGGGATGAGCAGTTCTTC.